Below are 14 T cell receptor beta chains sequenced from a single sample in a study of CD8 T cells in ankylosing spondylitis. In TCRdb, the 5' RACE reads were re-called with MiXCR into one record per CDR3 protein. Here the sample spans 380,000 or so distinct CDR3 sequences, approximately 22% being singletons. The sample comprised blood, either unsorted or a sorted T cell fraction (not recorded which). The receptors shown here come from a male donor with ankylosing spondylitis or in good health (not recorded which).

This clonotype was observed a handful of times. This chain connects TRBV18 to TRBJ2-3, with D perhaps assigned TRBD1 or TRBD2 (5 bases each). Germline CDR1 is KGHSH and CDR2 is LQKENI. This CDR3 comprises 14 residues. Trimming took off 4 bases at V and 0 bases at J, with 8 bases between the two ends. The CDR3 loop reads CASSRGSSTDTQYF. The CDR3 DNA follows: TGTGCCAGCTCACGGGGGTCTAGCACAGATACGCAGTATTTT.

This rearrangement joins TRBV7-9 to TRBJ2-2, with a weak D call TRBD1 (5 bases). Per germline, CDR1 SEHNR and CDR2 FQNEAQ (reference sequence). The CDR3 length is 16 residues. Trimming took off 2 bases at V and 3 bases at J, with 13 bases between the two ends. The chain's CDR3 is CASSLWQGIDTGELFF. In DNA form, the CDR3 reads TGTGCCAGCAGCTTATGGCAGGGAATCGACACCGGGGAGCTGTTTTTT.

This clonotype was found a few times. The chain employs TRBV19 and TRBJ2-1, with TRBD2 matching over 7 bases. In germline, CDR1 is LNHDA, CDR2 SQIVND (reference sequence). CDR3 size: 18 residues. With 8 bases clipped from V and 0 bases from J, the junction kept 16 bases outside the gene matches. This CDR3 is CASGLEWGGESSYNEQFF. As DNA, the CDR3 is TGTGCCAGTGGGCTCGAATGGGGGGGTGAAAGCTCCTACAATGAGCAGTTCTTC.

The chain is built from TRBV12-3 or TRBV12-4 and TRBJ2-7, with D unresolved. The CDR3 is 12 residues long. Trimming cost V 8 bases and J 0 bases, with 8 bases left between them. CDR3: CASGGNSYEQYF. The CDR3 DNA is TGTGCCAGCGGCGGAAACTCCTACGAGCAGTACTTC.

The chain employs TRBV29-1 and TRBJ1-4, with D possibly TRBD1 on 6 matching bases. The germline V and J ends were trimmed by 6 bases and 4 bases, with 12 bases remaining between them. The CDR3 contains 13 residues. Germline values: CDR1 SQVTM, CDR2 ANQGSEA. The CDR3 spells CSVTGTLNEKLFF. DNA for the CDR3: TGCAGCGTGACCGGGACACTTAATGAAAAACTGTTTTTT.

This clonotype has ten or more counts. The chain links TRBV12-3 or TRBV12-4 to TRBJ2-7; D assignment may be TRBD1 or TRBD2 (5 bases each). This CDR3 has 12 amino acids. The germline V and J ends were trimmed by 1 base and 5 bases, with 6 bases remaining between them. CDR3 loop: CASSLGGNEQYF. The CDR3 region has the DNA TGTGCCAGCAGTTTAGGGGGGAACGAGCAGTACTTC.

This clonotype was observed a handful of times. This chain connects TRBV15 to TRBJ2-3, with D perhaps being TRBD1 or TRBD2 (5 bases each). This CDR3 is built from 14 residues. In germline, CDR1 is LNHNV, CDR2 YYDKDF (reference sequence). Trimming took 5 bases from V and 7 from J, leaving 16 bases between them. CDR3 nucleotides: TGTGCCACCAGCGGGTCGGACGGGACGAATACGCAGTATTTT. Amino acids: CATSGSDGTNTQYF. The variable domain in full, completed from reference TRBV15 and TRBJ2-3, reads DAMVIQNPRYQVTQFGKPVTLSCSQTLNHNVMYWYQQKSSQAPKLLFHYYDKDFNNEADTPDNFQSRRPNTSFCFLDIRSPGLGDTAMYLCATSGSDGTNTQYFGPGTRLTVL.

The chain combines TRBV12-3 or TRBV12-4 with TRBJ2-1; no firm D call. CDR3 size: 15 residues. V lost 6 bases and J lost 8, with 20 bases in between. The CDR3 DNA reads TGTGCCAGCAGCCCGACGGCGTTTCTAAGTGATGAGCAGTTCTTC. This translates into CASSPTAFLSDEQFF.

This clonotype has ten or more counts. The chain joins TRBV12-3 or TRBV12-4 to TRBJ1-2, with D unresolved. There are 12 residues in the CDR3. V was clipped by 3 bases and J by 5 bases, with 7 bases between them. Written as DNA, the CDR3 is TGTGCCAGCAGTTTGTCTCCTTATGGCTACACCTTC. It codes for CASSLSPYGYTF.

This clonotype was observed a few times. This chain uses TRBV5-1 with TRBJ2-6, with a tentative D call TRBD2 (5 bases). Germline V gene sequence: CDR1 SGHRS, CDR2 YFSETQ. The ends were cut back, 4 bases at V and 0 bases at J, with 8 bases in the middle. This CDR3 has 15 amino acids. The CDR3 protein is CASSVRGSGANVLTF. DNA of the CDR3: TGCGCCAGCAGCGTTCGGGGCTCTGGGGCCAACGTCCTGACTTTC.

This sequence joins TRBV12-3 or TRBV12-4 and TRBJ2-7, with D unresolved. This CDR3 comprises 13 residues. The V gene lost 7 bases and the J gene lost 6 bases, with 16 bases spanning the gap. The CDR3, as DNA: TGTGCCAGCACCCCCTCATTGCAGGCCGAGCAGTACTTC. Translation gives CASTPSLQAEQYF.

The chain carries TRBV12-3 or TRBV12-4 and TRBJ1-5; no reliable D call. The CDR3 consists of 14 residues. Trimming took off 5 bases at V and 0 bases at J, with 8 bases between the two ends. The CDR3 sequence is CASSGEYSNQPQHF. The CDR3 coding sequence is TGTGCCAGCAGTGGGGAATATAGCAATCAGCCCCAGCATTTT.

J is TRBJ2-7 and V is TRBV4-1; D possibly matches TRBD1 or TRBD2 (5 bases each). V dropped 0 bases and J dropped 5 bases, with 8 bases sitting between them. Germline V gene data show CDR1 as MGHRA and CDR2 as YSYEKL. CDR3 length equals 13 residues. The CDR3 region is CASSQDEGHEQYF. CDR3 in DNA: TGCGCCAGCAGCCAAGATGAGGGACACGAGCAGTACTTC.

The J gene is TRBJ1-5, the V gene TRBV27, with D hard to call. From germline, CDR1 is MNHEY and CDR2 SMNVEV (reference sequence). Deletions cut 2 bases from V and 1 base from J, with 6 bases between. The CDR3 is 14 residues long. The CDR3 DNA sequence: TGTGCCAGCAGTTTACTTGGCAGCAATCAGCCCCAGCATTTT. It specifies CASSLLGSNQPQHF.